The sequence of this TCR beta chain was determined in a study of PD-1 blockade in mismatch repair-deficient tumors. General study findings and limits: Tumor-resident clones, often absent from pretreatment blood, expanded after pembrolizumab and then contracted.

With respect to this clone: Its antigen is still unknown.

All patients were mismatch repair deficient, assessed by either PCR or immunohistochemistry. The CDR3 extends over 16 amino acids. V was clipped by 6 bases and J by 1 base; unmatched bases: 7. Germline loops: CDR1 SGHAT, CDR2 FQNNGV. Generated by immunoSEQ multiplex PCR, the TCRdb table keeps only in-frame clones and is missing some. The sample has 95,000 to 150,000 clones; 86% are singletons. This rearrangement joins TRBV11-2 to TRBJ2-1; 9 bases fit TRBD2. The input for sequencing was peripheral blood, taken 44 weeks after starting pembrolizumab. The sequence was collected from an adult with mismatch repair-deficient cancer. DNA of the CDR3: TGTGCCAGCAGAAGTTTAGCGGGAGAATCCTACAATGAGCAGTTCTTC. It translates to CASRSLAGESYNEQFF. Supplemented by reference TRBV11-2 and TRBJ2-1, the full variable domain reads EAGVAQSPRYKIIEKRQSVAFWCNPISGHATLYWYQQILGQGPKLLIQFQNNGVVDDSQLPKDRFSAERLKGVDSTLKIQPAKLEDSAVYLCASRSLAGESYNEQFFGPGTRLTVL.